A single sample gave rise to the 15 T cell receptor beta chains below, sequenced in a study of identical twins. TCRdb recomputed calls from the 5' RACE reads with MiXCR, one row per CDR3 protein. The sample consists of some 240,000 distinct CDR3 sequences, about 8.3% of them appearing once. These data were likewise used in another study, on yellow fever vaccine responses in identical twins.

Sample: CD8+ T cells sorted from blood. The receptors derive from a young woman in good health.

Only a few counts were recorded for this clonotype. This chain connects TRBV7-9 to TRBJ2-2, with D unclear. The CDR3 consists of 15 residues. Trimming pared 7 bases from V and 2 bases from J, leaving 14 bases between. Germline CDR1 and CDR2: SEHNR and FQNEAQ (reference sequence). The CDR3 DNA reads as TGTGCCAGCATTTCGGCGCGGAGAAACACCGGGGAGCTGTTTTTT. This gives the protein CASISARRNTGELFF.

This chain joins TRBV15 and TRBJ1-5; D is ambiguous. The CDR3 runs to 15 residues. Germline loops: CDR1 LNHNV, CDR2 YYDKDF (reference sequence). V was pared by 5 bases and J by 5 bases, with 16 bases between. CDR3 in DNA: TGTGCCACCAGCTCGAGCTTCGGCGGGCATCAGCCCCAGCATTTT. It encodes CATSSSFGGHQPQHF.

This chain's CDR3 is CASRDGNTEAFF. CDR3 bases: TGTGCCAGTCGCGATGGGAACACTGAAGCTTTCTTT. This rearrangement joins TRBV12-3 or TRBV12-4 to TRBJ1-1, with D unclear. The CDR3 spans 12 residues. V lost 9 bases and J 1 base, leaving 9 bases between the germline ends.

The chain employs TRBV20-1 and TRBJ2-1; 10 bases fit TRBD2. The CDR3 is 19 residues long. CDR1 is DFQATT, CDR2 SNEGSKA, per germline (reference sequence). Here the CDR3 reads CWGPPPISGGPPPYNEQFF. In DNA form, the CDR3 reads TGCTGGGGTCCTCCCCCAATTAGCGGGGGGCCCCCTCCCTACAATGAGCAGTTCTTC.

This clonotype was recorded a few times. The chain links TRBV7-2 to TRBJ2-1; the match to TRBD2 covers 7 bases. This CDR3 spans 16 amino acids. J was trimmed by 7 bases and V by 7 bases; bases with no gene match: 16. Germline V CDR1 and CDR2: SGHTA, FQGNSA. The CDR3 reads CASNPVGLVVGNEQFF. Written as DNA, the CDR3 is TGTGCCAGCAACCCCGTTGGACTAGTGGTTGGAAATGAGCAGTTCTTC.

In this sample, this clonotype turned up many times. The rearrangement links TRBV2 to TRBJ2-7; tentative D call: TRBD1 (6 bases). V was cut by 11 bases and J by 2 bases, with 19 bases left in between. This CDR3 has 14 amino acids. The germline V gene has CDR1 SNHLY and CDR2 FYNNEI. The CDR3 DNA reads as TGTGCCGTCACTCTACACAGGGAACCCTACGAGCAGTACTTC. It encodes CAVTLHREPYEQYF.

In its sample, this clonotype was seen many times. CDR3 bases: TGTGCCAGCAGCTTCACCCTAGCGGGACTCTACAATGAGCAGTTCTTC. Translated: CASSFTLAGLYNEQFF. The rearrangement joins TRBV7-9 to TRBJ2-1, with 9 bases fitting TRBD2. V was clipped by 3 bases and J by 3 bases; unmatched bases: 6. Germline V gives CDR1 SEHNR, CDR2 FQNEAQ (reference sequence). CDR3 length equals 16 residues.

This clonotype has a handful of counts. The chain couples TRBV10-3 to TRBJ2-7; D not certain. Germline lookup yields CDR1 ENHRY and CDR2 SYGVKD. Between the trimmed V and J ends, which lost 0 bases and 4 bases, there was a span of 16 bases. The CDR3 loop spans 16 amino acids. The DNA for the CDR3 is TGTGCCATCAGTGAGTCGACCCCTATGGGCAGTTACGAGCAGTACTTC. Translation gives CAISESTPMGSYEQYF.

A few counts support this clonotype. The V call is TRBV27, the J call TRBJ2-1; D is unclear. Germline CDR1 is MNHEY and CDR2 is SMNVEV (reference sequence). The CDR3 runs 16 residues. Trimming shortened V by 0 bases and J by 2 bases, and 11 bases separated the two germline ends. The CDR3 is CASSLSRLVPYNEQFF. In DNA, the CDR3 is TGTGCCAGCAGTTTATCTAGGCTGGTCCCCTACAATGAGCAGTTCTTC.

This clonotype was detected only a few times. This chain's CDR3 is CASTQGSWETQYF. CDR3 DNA: TGTGCCAGCACCCAGGGAAGTTGGGAGACCCAGTACTTC. This chain connects TRBV3-1 to TRBJ2-5; TRBD1 might be the D (5 bases). Germline V gene lookup returns CDR1 LGHDT and CDR2 YNNKEL (reference sequence). The CDR3 is 13 amino acids. V lost 7 bases and J 5 bases, leaving 14 bases between the germline ends.

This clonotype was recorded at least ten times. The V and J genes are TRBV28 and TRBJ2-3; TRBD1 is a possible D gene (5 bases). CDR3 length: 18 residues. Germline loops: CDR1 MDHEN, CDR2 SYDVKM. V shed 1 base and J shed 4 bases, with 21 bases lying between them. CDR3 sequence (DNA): TGTGCCAGCAGTTTATACTTGGACACCTCACAGAAGTCAGATACGCAGTATTTT. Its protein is CASSLYLDTSQKSDTQYF.

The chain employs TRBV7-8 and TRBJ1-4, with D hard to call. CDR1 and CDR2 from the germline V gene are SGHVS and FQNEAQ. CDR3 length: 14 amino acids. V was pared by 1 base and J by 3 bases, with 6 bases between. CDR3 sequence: CASSLVGSNEKLFF. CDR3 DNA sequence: TGTGCCAGCAGCTTAGTTGGGTCTAATGAAAAACTGTTTTTT.

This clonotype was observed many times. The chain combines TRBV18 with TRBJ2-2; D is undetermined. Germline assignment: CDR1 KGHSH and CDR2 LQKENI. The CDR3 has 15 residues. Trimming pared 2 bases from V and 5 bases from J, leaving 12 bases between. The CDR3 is CASSPSAFGTGELFF. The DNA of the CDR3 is TGTGCCAGCTCACCAAGCGCTTTCGGAACCGGGGAGCTGTTTTTT.

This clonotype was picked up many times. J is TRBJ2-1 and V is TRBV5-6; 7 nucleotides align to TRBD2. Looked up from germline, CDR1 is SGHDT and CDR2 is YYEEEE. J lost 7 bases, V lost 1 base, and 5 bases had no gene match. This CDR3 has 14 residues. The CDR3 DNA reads TGTGCCAGCAGCTTGAGCGGGACTGAGAATGAGCAGTTCTTC. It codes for CASSLSGTENEQFF.

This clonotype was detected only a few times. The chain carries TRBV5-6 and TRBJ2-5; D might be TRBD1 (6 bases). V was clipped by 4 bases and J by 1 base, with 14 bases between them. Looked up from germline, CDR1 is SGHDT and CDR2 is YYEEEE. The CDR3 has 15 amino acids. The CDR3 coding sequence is TGTGCCAGCAGCGCCCGACAGGCTCCCCAAGAGACCCAGTACTTC. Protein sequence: CASSARQAPQETQYF.